This T cell receptor beta chain came from a study of blood T cells in healthy people across ages (dated by TCRdb to the mid-2010s). About the study as a whole: In model experiments, template switching captured roughly one uniquely barcoded TCR beta cDNA molecule for every two T cells. The study analyzed two additional independent replicas of 1 million unique cDNA reads from the same blood draw for two donors, one aged 18 to 30 and one aged 80 or older. Donors were grouped into four age groups: young (average 16 years), middle-aged (less than 40), aged (about 59) and long-lived (about 90). Using deep sequencing normalized with unique cDNA molecular identifiers, the study measured how TCR beta repertoire diversity changes with age.

The roughly 42 donors, aged roughly 6 to 100 years, were systemically healthy Caucasian individuals from Russia. Ten milliliters of peripheral blood were drawn from each donor into EDTA-treated Vacutainer tubes. Ficoll-Paque density-gradient centrifugation was used to isolate PBMCs, with at least 6.5 million per sample. Total RNA, at least 6 micrograms per sample, was extracted from PBMCs with Trizol reagent. For every donor, an aliquot of PBMCs went through flow cytometry to measure the percentages of naive CD45RAhigh/CD27high T cells. V ends up 6 bases short and J 0 bases short, with an unmatched junction base count of 4. The CDR3 spans 16 residues, from the cysteine through the phenylalanine. Only CDR3 DNA remains: 48 bases, in frame from the first base. Findings and caveats that apply to the study as a whole: A strong correlation was found between observed TCR beta diversity and the percentage of naive T cells measured by flow cytometry. Bulk unsorted PBMC profiling prevented conclusive comparison of naive and antigen-experienced compartments. Compared with the aged group, more naive CD4+ T cells, fewer expanded clones and increased TCR diversity were shown by the long-lived group, suggesting age selection. Observed TCR beta diversity per million T cells fell roughly linearly with age, and a significant reduction was already apparent by age approximately 40. Estimates of total diversity based on one million sequenced T cells were regarded as lower bounds and as underestimates. The CMV infection status of donors was not known, potentially confounding age-related changes in expanded clonotypes.

Preparation of the library involved 5' RACE. Sequencer: Illumina HiSeq 2500. The second PCR ran for about 6 to 12 cycles and used a J-beta primer mix along with a sample-barcoded 5' primer. Each TCR beta cDNA molecule received a unique molecular identifier from a template-switch 5' adaptor carrying 12 random nucleotides. At least 2.5 million CDR3-containing paired-end reads were obtained from each sample. First-strand cDNA synthesis was performed from all RNA using the Mint cDNA synthesis kit, with priming by a TRBC-specific oligonucleotide. Following uracil-DNA glycosylase treatment, a first 18-cycle PCR with universal primers M1SS and BC2_uni_R was performed on all cDNA. The authors processed their data as follows. Each sample was normalized by randomly selecting 1 million high-quality reads, each carrying a distinct molecular identifier. Instead of being binned into consensus sequences, reads with shared molecular identifiers were discarded. MiTCR, run with a Q25 quality threshold and the strictest error-elimination algorithm, handled CDR3 identification, clonotype clustering and error correction. A nonparametric unseen species model with Euler transformation was used to estimate a lower bound on total TCR beta diversity. TCRdb reran the public reads through fastp at Q25 and MiXCR, keeping productive beta chains. Each entry merges the rows of one CDR3 protein and shows their most common DNA and genes. What appears here as the V and J calls and clone size reflects TCRdb's work, not the paper's. The sample data list about 780,000 distinct CDR3 sequences, and about 26% of these were observed just once. The ten most abundant clones make up about 2.9% of the sample.

On this clonotype itself: Which antigen it targets is not known. No much larger clonotype is one base removed from it; base qualities were not supplied.

The same sample was also studied in work on T cells of mothers and their children. Per that second paper: Donors were nine systemically healthy Caucasian individuals: three mothers and their six children. cDNA synthesis consumed the entire amount of extracted RNA, loaded at roughly 1.5 ug RNA in each 15 ul reaction. In the second PCR, the M1S primer added sample barcodes and 2-4 random nucleotides. Over 8 million TCR beta CDR3 reads came from each mother, compared with about 3 million reads from each child. Thymic selection shapes the output of TCR recombination in a similar way in related and unrelated pairs, and inherited differences have a minor effect. Normalized repertoire overlap in related mother-child pairs was always slightly higher than in unrelated mother-child pairs, but the difference was never significant. No persistent microchimeric T cell clones were detected, at a sensitivity of approximately 100 clones per million clonotypes. Deep NGS was used in the study to compare the TCR beta repertoires of mothers and children and to look for features that separate related mother-child pairs from unrelated individuals. Mothers averaged around 43 +/- 4 years of age and children averaged roughly 11 +/- 4 years. Libraries were sequenced on Illumina HiSeq 2000 with 100+100 nt paired-end reads after adapter ligation with NEBNext reagents. To prevent cross-contamination, the mother and child libraries were prepared a month apart and were sequenced in separate runs. Each donor had between roughly 450,000 and 2,100,000 distinct TCR beta clonotypes identified. Naive TCR beta clonotypes were estimated from low-frequency clonotypes matched to each donor's FACS-determined naive share, without sorting.

Sequencing was done on a sample of blood. The receptor's source is a boy younger than 18 in good health. This chain is built from TRBV12-3 or TRBV12-4 and TRBJ2-6, with 8 central nucleotides matching TRBD2. The CDR3 amino acid sequence is: CASRREVSSGANVLTF. The sequenced DNA is TGTGCCAGCAGGCGGGAGGTTAGCTCTGGGGCCAACGTCCTGACTTTC.